This TCR beta chain was sequenced during a study of Graves' ophthalmopathy and Graves' hyperthyroidism. Findings and limits, study-wide: Researchers report that a 13-signature model separated ophthalmopathy from stable hyperthyroidism, posting 85% to 90% sensitivity and approximately 81% specificity. Progression of ophthalmopathy was predicted by the model with roughly 70% sensitivity and about 72% specificity. A majority of expanded thyroid clonotypes exceeding 0.001 frequency were likewise present in blood.

The study amplified TCR beta CDR3 regions using RNA transcripts. The authors performed first-round RT-PCR with HTBI primers and then a second-round multiplex PCR. MiXCR, applied by TCRdb to the multiplex PCR reads, yields one record per CDR3 protein. The sample shows about 400,000 distinct CDR3 sequences, roughly 21% of them seen only once. Germline values: CDR1 DFQATT, CDR2 SNEGSKA (reference sequence). The CDR3 extends over 16 amino acids. V was clipped by 1 base and J by 0 bases, with 15 bases between them. This clonotype was counted at least ten times. The antigen is not known. The rearrangement joins TRBV20-1 to TRBJ1-1, with a weak D call TRBD1 (5 bases). The sequence came from a young woman with stable Graves' hyperthyroidism. The sample taken for sequencing was peripheral blood. The CDR3 nucleotides are TGCAGTGCTAGAGCCCGCGATGCCAGGGTGAACACTGAAGCTTTCTTT. This sequence encodes CSARARDARVNTEAFF.